The 32 T cell receptor beta chains below were found in one sample sequenced in a study of Ad26.COV2.S vaccination and SARS-CoV-2 variants. This table comes from immunoSEQ multiplex PCR, and its TCRdb copy is limited to in-frame clones, with some not included. The sample has some 420,000 clones, around 89% seen once. Indicated treatment: 19 received Ad26.COV2.S at low or high dose, single or two shots; about 5 received placebo; per-sample allocation not given. All samples were drawn on day 63, counting from the first vaccine or placebo injection. Sequencing used peripheral blood, obtained in a trial of Ad26.COV2.S vaccine versus placebo. These receptors all come from a person between 18 and 65 years old who received the Ad26.COV2.S COVID-19 vaccine or a placebo.

This clone came up once. CDR3 in DNA: TGTGCCAGCAGTTTTAGAGTAAGGAGCAACTCTGGAAACACCATATATTTT. Translating it yields CASSFRVRSNSGNTIYF. The chain has TRBV28 and TRBJ1-3; D is ambiguous. Germline lookup yields CDR1 MDHEN and CDR2 SYDVKM. The CDR3 is 17 amino acids. V dropped 3 bases and J dropped 0 bases, with 15 bases sitting between them.

The V gene is TRBV29-1, the J gene TRBJ2-2; the match to TRBD1 covers 7 bases. Per germline, CDR1 SQVTM and CDR2 ANQGSEA. V dropped 4 bases and J dropped 5; count of bases not matched to a gene: 4. The CDR3 contains 13 residues. The CDR3 spells CSVVRDRTGELFF. The CDR3 DNA reads TGCAGCGTTGTCAGGGACAGAACCGGGGAGCTGTTTTTT.

This sequence joins TRBV5-4 and TRBJ2-1; TRBD2 agrees at 10 bases. The ends lost 2 bases at V and 3 bases at J; junction bases unmatched: 5. This CDR3 region has 16 residues. Germline-derived CDR1 and CDR2 are SGHNT and YYREEE (reference sequence). CDR3 sequence: CASSFPSGGGYNEQFF. The CDR3 nucleotides read TGTGCCAGCAGCTTTCCAAGCGGGGGGGGCTACAATGAGCAGTTCTTC.

Only one count was recorded for this clone. This sequence joins TRBV28 and TRBJ2-7; D is ambiguous. Per the germline V gene, CDR1 is MDHEN and CDR2 is SYDVKM. V was pared by 4 bases and J by 6 bases, with 16 bases between. The CDR3 length is 14 residues. CDR3 protein: CASSSQLRIGEQYF. The CDR3 DNA is TGTGCCAGCAGTTCGCAGTTAAGGATCGGCGAGCAGTACTTC.

The gene calls are TRBV29-1 and TRBJ2-3; 10 bases line up with TRBD2. There are 14 residues in the CDR3. Germline V CDR1 and CDR2: SQVTM, ANQGSEA. V shed 7 bases, J shed 4 bases, and the junction held 8 bases outside the gene matches. CDR3 sequence: CSAQRGGGADTQYF. CDR3 DNA: TGCAGCGCACAGCGGGGGGGCGGGGCAGATACGCAGTATTTT.

The chain employs TRBV11-2 and TRBJ1-6; TRBD1 aligns across 7 bases. Germline trimming cut 8 bases from V and 7 bases from J; bases unmatched to any gene: 11. In germline, CDR1 is SGHAT, CDR2 FQNNGV. This CDR3 is built from 15 residues. The CDR3 DNA is TGTGCCAGCCGGCTCGGGAGGGGGCCCAATTCACCCCTCCACTTT. Translation: CASRLGRGPNSPLHF.

V gene TRBV4-3 combines with J gene TRBJ1-2; 8 bases fit TRBD1. The J segment lost 6 bases and the V segment lost 1 base, leaving 13 bases of the junction unmatched. Per the germline V gene, CDR1 is LGHNA and CDR2 is YSLEER. The CDR3 runs to 17 residues. The CDR3 reads CASSQAVGTGRLDGYTF. CDR3 DNA sequence: TGCGCCAGCAGCCAAGCGGTGGGGACAGGTCGTCTAGATGGCTACACCTTC.

The rearrangement links TRBV5-5 to TRBJ1-1; D possibly corresponds to TRBD1 (6 bases). With 0 bases removed from V and 4 bases from J, the gap between germline ends came to 13 bases. Germline CDR1 is SGHKS and CDR2 is YYEKEE (reference sequence). CDR3 length: 15 residues. The CDR3 DNA follows: TGTGCCAGCAGCTTGGAAGATCCAGGGGTCACTGAAGCTTTCTTT. Translation gives CASSLEDPGVTEAFF.

V usage is TRBV29-1 and J usage is TRBJ2-3; D is undetermined. The V gene lost 4 bases and the J gene lost 0 bases, with 14 bases spanning the gap. The CDR3 is 15 residues long. CDR1 is SQVTM, CDR2 ANQGSEA, per germline. CDR3 region: CSVGRPTPSTDTQYF. The CDR3 coding sequence is TGCAGCGTTGGGCGGCCGACTCCGAGCACAGATACGCAGTATTTT.

This clone was detected only once. The chain employs TRBV18 and TRBJ2-7, with D possibly matching TRBD2 (6 bases). The CDR3 has 14 residues. Per germline, CDR1 KGHSH and CDR2 LQKENI. The V gene lost 3 bases and the J gene lost 2 bases, with 11 bases spanning the gap. CDR3 loop: CASSPLEGPYEQYF. The CDR3 DNA is TGTGCCAGCTCACCCTTGGAGGGGCCCTACGAGCAGTACTTC.

The CDR3 protein is CATRAGDHTDTQYF. In DNA, the CDR3 is TGTGCCACCAGGGCGGGGGATCACACAGATACGCAGTATTTT. The chain uses TRBV24-1 and TRBJ2-3; TRBD2 matches at 7 bases. Unmatched junction bases numbered 5, after V lost 7 bases and J lost 2 bases. The CDR3 consists of 14 residues. Germline CDR1 is KGHDR and CDR2 is SFDVKD.

This chain uses TRBV28 with TRBJ1-4, with D possibly being TRBD1 (5 bases). V was cut by 3 bases and J by 5 bases, with 10 bases left in between. Germline CDR1 is MDHEN and CDR2 is SYDVKM. The CDR3 sequence is 14 residues long. CDR3 in amino acids: CASSLGGDNEKLFF. CDR3 sequence (DNA): TGTGCCAGCAGTTTGGGAGGGGACAATGAAAAACTGTTTTTT. The variable domain in full, completed from reference TRBV28 and TRBJ1-4, reads DVKVTQSSRYLVKRTGEKVFLECVQDMDHENMFWYRQDPGLGLRLIYFSYDVKMKEKGDIPEGYSVSREKKERFSLILESASTNQTSMYLCASSLGGDNEKLFFGSGTQLSVL.

The count of this clone is one. The chain links TRBV6-1 to TRBJ1-2; D remains unclear. V was cut by 1 base and J by 4 bases, with 16 bases left in between. The length of the CDR3 is 16 residues. Germline V gives CDR1 MNHNS, CDR2 SASEGT. The CDR3 reads CASSEGWGPPTYGYTF. The CDR3 DNA sequence: TGTGCCAGCAGTGAAGGGTGGGGTCCTCCAACCTATGGCTACACCTTC.

This clone was recorded a few times. This chain joins TRBV7-3 and TRBJ1-2, with D perhaps TRBD1 (5 bases). The germline gives CDR1 SGHTA, CDR2 FQGTGA. Trimming took off 0 bases at V and 4 bases at J, with 9 bases between the two ends. This CDR3 comprises 14 residues. For the CDR3, the DNA is TGTGCCAGCAGCTTAACCCCAGGGAGCTATGGCTACACCTTC. Translation: CASSLTPGSYGYTF. The entire variable domain, with the rest obtained from reference TRBV7-3 and TRBJ1-2, is as follows: GAGVSQTPSNKVTEKGKYVELRCDPISGHTALYWYRQSLGQGPEFLIYFQGTGAADDSGLPNDRFFAVRPEGSVSTLKIQRTERGDSAVYLCASSLTPGSYGYTFGSGTRLTVV.

This chain joins TRBV9 and TRBJ1-6, with D hard to call. The CDR3 length is 13 residues. Germline-derived CDR1 and CDR2 are SGDLS and YYNGEE. The V and J ends lost 3 bases and 7 bases respectively, with 8 bases between them. CDR3 in amino acids: CASSALGNSPLHF. In nucleotides, the CDR3 is TGTGCCAGCAGCGCCCTGGGGAATTCACCCCTCCACTTT.

The rearrangement joins TRBV18 to TRBJ1-6, with unresolved D. V lost 4 bases and J 5 bases, leaving 9 bases between the germline ends. Germline loops: CDR1 KGHSH, CDR2 LQKENI. The CDR3 runs to 14 residues. CDR3 residues: CASSREPNNSPLHF. The CDR3 coding sequence is TGTGCCAGCTCACGAGAGCCTAATAATTCACCCCTCCACTTT. Together with reference TRBV18 and TRBJ1-6, the CDR3 gives the full variable domain: NAGVMQNPRHLVRRRGQEARLRCSPMKGHSHVYWYRQLPEEGLKFMVYLQKENIIDESGMPKERFSAEFPKEGPSILRIQQVVRGDSAAYFCASSREPNNSPLHFGNGTRLTVT.

CDR3 sequence (DNA): TGTGCCAGCAGCTTAGGGAGTCTAGGGATGGGCGGTCAGCCCCAGCATTTT. Its protein product is CASSLGSLGMGGQPQHF. The rearrangement joins TRBV7-6 to TRBJ1-5; the D is unclear. V was shortened by 1 base and J by 6 bases, with 19 bases between the two germline ends. This CDR3 has 17 amino acids. Germline V CDR1 and CDR2: SGHVS, FNYEAQ.

Comments on this clone: One end of the junction does not line up with germline, which may come from a read error. The chain joins TRBV7-7 to TRBJ2-6, with D perhaps assigned TRBD1 or TRBD2 (6 bases each). This CDR3 contains 18 residues. CDR1 is SSHAT, CDR2 FNYEAQ, per germline (reference sequence). CDR3 in amino acids: CASSLGNRGLSGANVLTF. Here the CDR3 DNA reads TGTGCTAGCAGCTTAGGCAACCGGGGGCTCTCTGGGGCCAACGTCCTGACTTTC.

For the CDR3, the DNA is TGTGCCAGTAGTACCCACCGCAGTTTCATGAACACTGAAGCTTTCTTT. It yields the protein CASSTHRSFMNTEAFF. The V call is TRBV19, the J call TRBJ1-1; no firm D call. The V gene's germline CDR1 is LNHDA and CDR2 SQIVND (reference sequence). V was trimmed by 4 bases and J by 0 bases, leaving 15 bases between them. The CDR3 consists of 16 residues.

This rearrangement joins TRBV18 to TRBJ1-4; no clear D. Germline-derived CDR1 and CDR2 are KGHSH and LQKENI. The CDR3 is made up of 16 amino acids. The V gene lost 0 bases and the J gene lost 4 bases, with 12 bases spanning the gap. CDR3 nucleotide sequence: TGTGCCAGCTCACCACCGTCACAACCCATTAATGAAAAACTGTTTTTT. The encoded protein is CASSPPSQPINEKLFF.

V is TRBV28 and J is TRBJ1-6; TRBD1 aligns across 7 bases. CDR3 length: 17 residues. The junction had 14 bases not matched to a gene; V was cut back by 8 bases and J by 4 bases. CDR1 is MDHEN and CDR2 is SYDVKM in the germline V gene. The CDR3 sequence is CASRPPGRGQYNSPLHF. The CDR3 coding sequence is TGTGCCAGCCGGCCCCCTGGCCGGGGACAGTATAATTCACCCCTCCACTTT.

V usage is TRBV30 and J usage is TRBJ1-5, with a possible D match to TRBD1 (5 bases). Germline-derived CDR1 and CDR2 are GTSNPN and SVGIG (reference sequence). V was shortened by 2 bases and J by 9 bases, with 17 bases between the two germline ends. The CDR3 consists of 14 residues. The CDR3 spells CAWSTGTPVGPQHF. The DNA of the CDR3 is TGTGCCTGGAGTACTGGGACGCCGGTTGGGCCCCAGCATTTT.

Notes on this clone: Other nucleotide sequences in the sample specify the same CDR3. The genes are TRBV12-3 or TRBV12-4 and TRBJ1-1; D unclear. V lost 3 bases and J 0 bases, leaving 5 bases between the germline ends. This CDR3 spans 13 amino acids. The CDR3 is CASSLALNTEAFF. In DNA form, the CDR3 reads TGTGCCAGCAGTTTGGCACTGAACACTGAAGCTTTCTTT.

The chain combines TRBV27 with TRBJ1-3, with 9 bases identical to TRBD1. This CDR3 region has 14 residues. The germline V gene has CDR1 MNHEY and CDR2 SMNVEV (reference sequence). The V and J ends lost 7 bases and 2 bases, in that order; junction bases with no gene match: 3. CDR3 bases: TGTGCCAGCATGGACAGGGGCACTGGAAACACCATATATTTT. This translates into CASMDRGTGNTIYF.

V is TRBV7-2 and J is TRBJ2-5; TRBD1 might be the D (6 bases). The V end lost 0 bases, the J end lost 5 bases, and 28 bases lay between the germline ends. This CDR3 is 20 amino acids long. Germline values: CDR1 SGHTA, CDR2 FQGNSA. The CDR3 DNA is TGTGCCAGCAGCTTAGCCCAAATAGGGCAGACAAAAGACAGGCGGGAGACCCAGTACTTC. Protein: CASSLAQIGQTKDRRETQYF.

The chain carries TRBV24-1 and TRBJ2-7; 11 nucleotides line up with TRBD1. The germline CDR1 and CDR2 sequences are KGHDR and SFDVKD. V shed 4 bases, J shed 3 bases, and the junction held 7 bases outside the gene matches. The CDR3 loop spans 16 amino acids. For the CDR3, the DNA is TGTGCCACCAGTGAGGGGACAGGGGGGGCGAACTACGAGCAGTACTTC. Amino acid sequence: CATSEGTGGANYEQYF.

The rearrangement joins TRBV3-1 (or the pseudogene TRBV3-2) to TRBJ2-3; 7 bases agree with TRBD1. Losses at the gene ends were 4 bases for V and 0 bases for J; bases not matched to a gene: 4. This CDR3 region has 15 residues. CDR1 is LGHDT and CDR2 is YNNKEL in the germline V gene (reference sequence). The DNA for the CDR3 is TGTGCCAGCAGCCTGGACAGGATGAGCACAGATACGCAGTATTTT. This codes for CASSLDRMSTDTQYF.

The genes are TRBV4-1 and TRBJ1-1; maybe TRBD1 (6 bases). There are 17 residues in the CDR3. Trimming cost V 4 bases and J 0 bases, with 18 bases left between them. Germline CDR1 MGHRA, CDR2 YSYEKL. This CDR3 is CASSRGRDARMNTEAFF. DNA for the CDR3: TGCGCCAGCAGCCGGGGGCGGGACGCCCGCATGAACACTGAAGCTTTCTTT.

The rearrangement uses TRBV11-3 and TRBJ2-1; D perhaps matches TRBD2 (6 bases). The length of the CDR3 is 14 residues. Germline CDR1 SGHNT, CDR2 YENEEA. V lost 3 bases and J lost 7, with 13 bases in between. CDR3 residues: CASSLGGVSNEQFF. The CDR3 nucleotides are TGTGCCAGCAGCTTGGGGGGTGTATCTAATGAGCAGTTCTTC.

A single count supports this clone. This chain's CDR3 is CASSPGTGVYEQYF. CDR3 nucleotides: TGTGCCAGCAGCCCGGGGACAGGGGTCTACGAGCAGTACTTC. The V gene is TRBV13, the J gene TRBJ2-7, with 10 bases fitting TRBD1. CDR3 length: 14 amino acids. V was clipped by 5 bases and J by 3 bases; unmatched bases: 4. In germline, CDR1 is PRHDT, CDR2 FYEKMQ (reference sequence).

This chain links TRBV27 with TRBJ1-6, with D possibly TRBD1 on 5 matching bases. V was pared by 7 bases and J by 7 bases, with 14 bases between. The germline gives CDR1 MNHEY, CDR2 SMNVEV (reference sequence). CDR3 length: 14 residues. The CDR3 here is CASKEEGLNSPLHF. The CDR3 region has the DNA TGTGCCAGCAAAGAGGAGGGGCTAAATTCACCCCTCCACTTT.

The chain is built from TRBV4-1 and TRBJ2-1; the match to TRBD2 covers 7 bases. This CDR3 region has 18 residues. V was clipped by 1 base and J by 0 bases; unmatched bases: 9. Germline CDR1 MGHRA, CDR2 YSYEKL. The CDR3 DNA reads as TGCGCCAGCAGCCAAGGGGAGGGCGGGGGTAGCTCCTACAATGAGCAGTTCTTC. Translation: CASSQGEGGGSSYNEQFF.